This T cell receptor beta chain appears in the sequencing data of a study of response to subunit inactivated influenza vaccine. Overall study findings and caveats: Researchers suggested that each seasonal influenza vaccination recruits few new T cells.

Ten or more counts support this clonotype. Its antigen is not known. V trimming: 1 base; J trimming: 4 bases; junction bases outside the gene matches: 3. From germline, CDR1 is LGHNA and CDR2 YSLEER. CDR3 length: 15 residues. Using its own MiXCR run on the RT-PCR reads, TCRdb lists one record per CDR3 protein. Of fewer than 750,000 distinct CDR3 sequences listed, roughly 15% were seen once; the top ten hold 11%. This TCR derives from a man aged 50-59 years who received an inactivated influenza vaccine. Sequences were derived from PBMCs from blood, sampled roughly 12 days after vaccination. V and J are TRBV4-3 and TRBJ2-7, with 11 bases aligning to TRBD1. CDR3 DNA: TGCGCCAGCAGCCAAGCCGGGACAGGGGGGTACGAGCAGTACTTC. Its translation: CASSQAGTGGYEQYF.